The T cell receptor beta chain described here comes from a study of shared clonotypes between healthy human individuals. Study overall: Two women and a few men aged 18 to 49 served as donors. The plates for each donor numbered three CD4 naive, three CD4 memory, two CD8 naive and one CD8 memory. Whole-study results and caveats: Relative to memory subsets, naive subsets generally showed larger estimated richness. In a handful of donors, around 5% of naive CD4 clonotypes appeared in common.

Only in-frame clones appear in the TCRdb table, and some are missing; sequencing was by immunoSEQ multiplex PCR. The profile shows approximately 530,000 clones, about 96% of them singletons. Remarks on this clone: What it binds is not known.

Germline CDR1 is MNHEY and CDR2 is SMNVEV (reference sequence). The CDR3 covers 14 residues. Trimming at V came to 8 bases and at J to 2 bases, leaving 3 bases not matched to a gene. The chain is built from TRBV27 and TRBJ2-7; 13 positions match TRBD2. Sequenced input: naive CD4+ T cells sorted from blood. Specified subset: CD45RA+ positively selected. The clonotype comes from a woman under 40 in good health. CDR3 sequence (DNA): TGTGCCAGCGGGGGACTAGCGGGACCCTACGAGCAGTACTTC. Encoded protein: CASGGLAGPYEQYF.